The clone carrying this TCR beta chain was counted between two and nine times. Its matching antigen is unknown. This entry comes from a study of cytomegalovirus exposure and HLA in healthy donors. Study-level points and caveats: Near-uniform donor sequencing depth was presumed by presence/absence analyses. Further analysis was carried out later, and it showed several of the most significant clusters appearing linked to common viral pathogens.

The PCR was carried out with 60 Vbeta primers and 13 Jbeta primers. Data came from immunoSEQ multiplex PCR; TCRdb stores just in-frame clones and leaves some out. The sample yields approximately 190,000 clones, roughly 84% seen once. Looked up from germline, CDR1 is MNHNS and CDR2 is SASEGT. V lost 5 bases, J lost 6 bases, and 6 bases stayed unmatched. CDR3 length: 14 residues. The receptor comes from a woman in her forties or fifties in good health and CMV-seropositive. The material sequenced was PBMCs. The genes are TRBV6-1 and TRBJ2-5, with 10 bases that match TRBD1. CDR3 residues: CASSYLDRGKTQYF. The CDR3 DNA follows: TGTGCCAGCAGTTATTTGGACAGGGGGAAGACCCAGTACTTC.